The present T cell receptor (beta chain) was sequenced within a study of identical twins. Study-wide findings and caveats: A lower insertion count was a feature of abundant cord blood beta clonotypes, with no such feature in memory repertoires. The study found weaker excess twin sharing in beta out-of-frame sequences.

Through template switching, a universal primer site was introduced, and the cDNA contained unique molecular identifiers. TCRdb re-derived calls from the 5' RACE reads in MiXCR, one entry per CDR3 protein. The repertoire holds approximately 490,000 distinct CDR3 sequences, with 20% to 25% as singletons. The germline V gene has CDR1 SGHTA and CDR2 FQGTGA. Deletions cut 1 base from V and 2 bases from J, with 26 bases between. CDR3 length equals 21 residues. As to this clonotype: What it binds is unknown.

This sample was shared with a second study, whose subject was yellow fever vaccine responses in identical twins.

The rearrangement joins TRBV7-3 to TRBJ2-2; the D gene is possibly TRBD1 (6 bases). The sequencing sample was made of CD4+ T cells sorted from blood. This receptor was obtained from a woman in her late teens or twenties in good health. This CDR3 is CASSLRRFAKGWGQNTGELFF. The CDR3 DNA sequence: TGTGCCAGCAGCTTAAGAAGGTTCGCTAAAGGATGGGGACAAAACACCGGGGAGCTGTTTTTT.